This T cell receptor (beta chain) is from a study of cytomegalovirus exposure and HLA in healthy donors. Across the whole study: An analysis done earlier identified roughly 120 million unique TCR beta sequences from approximately 170 million T cells.

Germline V lookup: CDR1 SGDLS, CDR2 YYNGEE. J gave up 4 bases and V 0 bases, and 2 bases lay outside the gene matches. CDR3 length: 14 amino acids. Vbeta (60) and Jbeta (13) primers were used in the PCR. Measured with immunoSEQ multiplex PCR; TCRdb has only the in-frame clones, and not every one. This table has roughly 100,000 clones, roughly 76% appearing once. The chain employs TRBV9 and TRBJ2-5, with 8 positions matching TRBD1. Source material: PBMCs. This receptor was obtained from a man between 25 and 39 years old in good health and CMV-seropositive. CDR3 sequence reads: CASSVDDRGETQYF. For the CDR3, the DNA is TGTGCCAGCAGCGTAGATGACAGGGGAGAGACCCAGTACTTC.